Here is one T cell receptor (beta chain) with its context. Trimming shortened V by 8 bases and J by 8 bases, and 18 bases separated the two germline ends. CDR1 is MGHDK, CDR2 SYGVNS, per germline. This CDR3 spans 13 amino acids. The sample belongs to a study of cytomegalovirus exposure and HLA in healthy donors. In the PCR, 60 Vbeta and 13 Jbeta primers were used. Sequencing was performed with immunoSEQ multiplex PCR; in TCRdb, only in-frame clones are kept and a portion is missing. Of 150,000 to 200,000 clones detected, around three quarters appear once; the ten largest clones hold approximately 2.1%.

The chain recombines TRBV25-1 with TRBJ1-2; D is perhaps TRBD1 (6 bases). The specimen was PBMCs. This clonotype originated in a man aged 50-60 years in good health and CMV-seropositive. The CDR3 loop is CASGARGGGGYTF. The CDR3 DNA follows: TGTGCCAGCGGCGCCCGTGGGGGCGGCGGCTACACCTTC.